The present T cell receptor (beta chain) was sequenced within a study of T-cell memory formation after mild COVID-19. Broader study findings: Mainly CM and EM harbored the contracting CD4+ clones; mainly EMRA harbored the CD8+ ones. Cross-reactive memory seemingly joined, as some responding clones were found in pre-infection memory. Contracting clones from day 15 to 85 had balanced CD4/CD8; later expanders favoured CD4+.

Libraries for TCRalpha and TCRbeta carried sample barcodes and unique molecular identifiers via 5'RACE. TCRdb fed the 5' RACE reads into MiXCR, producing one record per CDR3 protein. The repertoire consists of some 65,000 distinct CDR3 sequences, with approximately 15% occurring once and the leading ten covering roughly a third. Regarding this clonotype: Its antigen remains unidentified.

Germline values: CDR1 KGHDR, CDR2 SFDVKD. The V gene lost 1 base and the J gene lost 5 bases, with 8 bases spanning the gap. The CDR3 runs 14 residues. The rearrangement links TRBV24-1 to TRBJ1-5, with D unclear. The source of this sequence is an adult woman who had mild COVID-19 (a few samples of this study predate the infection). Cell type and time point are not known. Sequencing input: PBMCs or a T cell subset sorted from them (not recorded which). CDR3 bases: TGTGCCACCAGTGATTTTGATGAAGATCAGCCCCAGCATTTT. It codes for CATSDFDEDQPQHF.